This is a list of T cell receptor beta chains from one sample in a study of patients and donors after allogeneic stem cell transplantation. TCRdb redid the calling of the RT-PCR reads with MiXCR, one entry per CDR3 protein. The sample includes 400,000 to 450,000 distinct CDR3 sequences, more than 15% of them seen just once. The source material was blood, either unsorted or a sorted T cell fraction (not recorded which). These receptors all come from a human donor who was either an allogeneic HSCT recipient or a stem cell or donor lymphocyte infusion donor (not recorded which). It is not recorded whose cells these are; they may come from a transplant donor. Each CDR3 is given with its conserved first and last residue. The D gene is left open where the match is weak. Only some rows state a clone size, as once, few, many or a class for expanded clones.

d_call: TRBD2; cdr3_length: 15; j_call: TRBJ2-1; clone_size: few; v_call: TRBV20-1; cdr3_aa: CSANLAGGLDNEQFF; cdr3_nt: TGCAGTGCCAATTTAGCGGGGGGCTTGGACAATGAGCAGTTCTTC
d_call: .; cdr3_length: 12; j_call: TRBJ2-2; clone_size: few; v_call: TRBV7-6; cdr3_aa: CASSANSGELFF; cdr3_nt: TGTGCTAGCAGCGCCAACTCCGGGGAGCTGTTTTTT
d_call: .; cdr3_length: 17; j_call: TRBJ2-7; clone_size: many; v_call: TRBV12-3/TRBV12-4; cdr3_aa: CASSLKAGRDIFYEQYF; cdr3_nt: TGTGCCAGCAGTTTAAAGGCAGGTCGTGATATCTTCTACGAGCAGTACTTC
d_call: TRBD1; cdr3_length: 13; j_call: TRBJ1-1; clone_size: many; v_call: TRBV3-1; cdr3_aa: CASSPPGGTEAFF; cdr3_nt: TGTGCCAGCAGCCCCCCAGGGGGCACTGAAGCTTTCTTT
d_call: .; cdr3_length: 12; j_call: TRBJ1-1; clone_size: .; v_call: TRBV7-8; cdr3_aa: CASSFSEPEAFF; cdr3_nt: TGTGCCAGCAGCTTCAGTGAACCTGAAGCTTTCTTT
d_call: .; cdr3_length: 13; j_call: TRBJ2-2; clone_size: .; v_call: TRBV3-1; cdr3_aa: CASSQLGTGELFF; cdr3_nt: TGTGCCAGCAGCCAACTAGGGACCGGGGAGCTGTTTTTT
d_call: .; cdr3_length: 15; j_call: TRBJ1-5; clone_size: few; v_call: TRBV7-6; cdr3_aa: CASSLEDARNQPQHF; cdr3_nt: TGTGCCAGCAGCTTAGAGGACGCACGCAATCAGCCCCAGCATTTT
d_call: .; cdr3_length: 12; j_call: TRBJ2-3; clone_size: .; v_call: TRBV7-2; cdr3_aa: CASTLYPDTQYF; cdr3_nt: TGTGCCAGCACTTTATACCCAGATACGCAGTATTTT
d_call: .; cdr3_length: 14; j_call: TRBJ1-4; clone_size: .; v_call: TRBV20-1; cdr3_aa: CSARNLGHNEKLFF; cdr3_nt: TGCAGTGCTAGGAACCTCGGTCATAATGAAAAACTGTTTTTT
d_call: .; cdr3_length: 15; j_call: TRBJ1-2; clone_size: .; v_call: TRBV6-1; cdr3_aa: CASTPSAGNERGYTF; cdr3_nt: TGTGCCAGCACCCCTTCGGCAGGGAATGAAAGGGGCTACACCTTC
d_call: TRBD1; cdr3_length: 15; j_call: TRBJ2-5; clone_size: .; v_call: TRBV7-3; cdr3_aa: CASSIRGRGGETQYF; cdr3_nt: TGTGCCAGCAGCATCAGGGGGCGAGGGGGGGAGACCCAGTACTTC
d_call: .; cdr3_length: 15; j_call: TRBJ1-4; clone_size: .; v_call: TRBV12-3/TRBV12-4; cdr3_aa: CASTFDGRANEKLFF; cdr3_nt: TGTGCCAGCACCTTCGACGGGAGGGCTAATGAAAAACTGTTTTTT
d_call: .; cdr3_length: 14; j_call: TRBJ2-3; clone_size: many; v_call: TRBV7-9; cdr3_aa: CASSLAEGTDTQYF; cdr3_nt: TGTGCCAGCAGCTTAGCCGAGGGCACAGATACGCAGTATTTT